This TCR beta chain came from a study of T cells after yellow fever vaccination. At the level of the study: Some fractions had low cell numbers, and these were prepared with SMART-Seq v4 Ultra Low Input. Study conclusions and caveats: From the bulk population, abundant clonotypes could contaminate and appear within FACS-sorted repertoires. Only a small proportion of the clonotypes turned up in both the CD4 and the CD8 compartments, likely arising from convergent recombination.

To note about this clonotype: Its specificity is unknown.

The length of the CDR3 is 16 residues. Trimming took off 0 bases at V and 0 bases at J, with 11 bases between the two ends. Germline CDR1 and CDR2: LNHDA and SQIVND (reference sequence). TCRdb fed the 5' RACE reads into MiXCR, producing one record per CDR3 protein. The sample gives more than 300,000 distinct CDR3 sequences, around 6.8% of which show up once; about 18% is in the top ten. The sequencing here drew on PBMCs, taken approximately 40 days after the first yellow fever vaccination. The receptor was derived from a man younger than 30 who received the YFV17D yellow fever vaccine. The gene calls are TRBV19 and TRBJ2-5; maybe TRBD2 (6 bases). Here the CDR3 reads CASSIDGTPYQETQYF. The CDR3 nucleotides are TGTGCCAGTAGTATAGACGGGACTCCGTACCAAGAGACCCAGTACTTC.